The 22 T cell receptor beta chains below all came from one sample that was sequenced in a study of blood T cell repertoires in COVID-19. Profiling relied on immunoSEQ multiplex PCR, and the TCRdb table lists in-frame clones only, not all of them. This sample has roughly 320,000 clones, with 85% found just once. Sequencing was done on a sample of peripheral blood. Source of these receptors: a human donor in a cohort sampled during active COVID-19.

The chain couples TRBV27 to TRBJ1-2; 8 bases agree with TRBD1. V trimming: 6 bases; J trimming: 8 bases; junction bases outside the gene matches: 17. The CDR3 spans 16 residues. Germline V lookup: CDR1 MNHEY, CDR2 SMNVEV (reference sequence). The CDR3 protein is CASSQDRGSLLGGYTF. As DNA, the CDR3 is TGTGCCAGCAGCCAAGACAGGGGTTCGCTACTAGGGGGCTACACCTTC.

The genes are TRBV5-4 and TRBJ1-1, with D unclear. This CDR3 is built from 16 residues. Trimming shortened V by 4 bases and J by 4 bases, and 20 bases separated the two germline ends. The germline V gene has CDR1 SGHNT and CDR2 YYREEE (reference sequence). CDR3 DNA: TGTGCCAGCAGCCCATTTGGAATTGGAGGAGGCACTGAAGCTTTCTTT. Its translation: CASSPFGIGGGTEAFF.

This clone showed up just once. This chain uses TRBV13 with TRBJ1-6; D not resolved. The germline V and J ends were trimmed by 4 bases and 8 bases, with 12 bases remaining between them. The CDR3 runs 14 residues. Germline assignment: CDR1 PRHDT and CDR2 FYEKMQ (reference sequence). The CDR3 DNA reads as TGTGCCAGCAGCTCGACTAGGACTGATTCACCCCTCCACTTT. This translates into CASSSTRTDSPLHF.

A few counts support this clone. Other DNA sequences in the same sample also yield this CDR3. The gene calls are TRBV20-1 and TRBJ1-5; D perhaps matches TRBD1 (6 bases). The CDR3 covers 14 residues. Trimming left V 3 bases short and J 2 bases short, with 11 bases between. Germline V gene sequence: CDR1 DFQATT, CDR2 SNEGSKA (reference sequence). CDR3 bases: TGCAGTGCTAGTCGGGGGGCCGGCAATCAGCCCCAGCATTTT. Translation: CSASRGAGNQPQHF.

J is TRBJ2-7 and V is TRBV7-3; possibly TRBD1 for D (6 bases). Germline-derived CDR1 and CDR2 are SGHTA and FQGTGA. This CDR3 region has 18 residues. V was pared by 1 base and J by 0 bases, with 19 bases between. The CDR3 spells CASSLKGPTGLNSYEQYF. CDR3 sequence (DNA): TGTGCCAGCAGCTTAAAGGGCCCCACAGGGTTGAACTCCTACGAGCAGTACTTC.

The rearrangement links TRBV5-5 to TRBJ2-7; D is possibly TRBD1 (6 bases). V dropped 4 bases and J dropped 4 bases, with 21 bases sitting between them. The CDR3 is 16 residues long. Per germline, CDR1 SGHKS and CDR2 YYEKEE (reference sequence). The CDR3 region is CASSNLIGQKAYEQYF. The CDR3 DNA is TGTGCCAGCAGCAACCTTATTGGACAGAAAGCTTACGAGCAGTACTTC.

J is TRBJ2-3 and V is TRBV15; D uncertain. V lost 0 bases and J lost 5, with 18 bases in between. The germline V gene has CDR1 LNHNV and CDR2 YYDKDF (reference sequence). The CDR3 sequence is 17 residues long. DNA for the CDR3: TGTGCCACCAGCAGAGATCTCTCGATTAGAGGTGGAGATACGCAGTATTTT. Translating gives CATSRDLSIRGGDTQYF.

The chain has TRBV9 and TRBJ1-3, with 12 bases that match TRBD1. This CDR3 comprises 17 residues. Germline CDR1 SGDLS, CDR2 YYNGEE. The V gene end was trimmed by 3 bases and the J gene end by 9 bases; junction bases not matched to a gene: 13. The DNA for the CDR3 is TGTGCCAGCAGCGACGGGGACAGGGGGCCGTTGGGTGGCACCATATATTTT. It encodes CASSDGDRGPLGGTIYF.

In its sample, this clone was seen once. The chain carries TRBV6-5 and TRBJ1-1; 7 bases match TRBD1. The CDR3 spans 13 residues. The V gene end was trimmed by 6 bases and the J gene end by 6 bases; junction bases not matched to a gene: 7. CDR1 MNHEY and CDR2 SVGAGI come from the germline V gene. CDR3 sequence (DNA): TGTGCCAGCAGCCAGACTACAGGGGCTGAAGCTTTCTTT. The encoded protein is CASSQTTGAEAFF.

CDR3 sequence reads: CASSPVGGTKNIQYF. The CDR3 coding sequence is TGTGCCAGCAGTCCGGTAGGAGGGACCAAAAACATTCAGTACTTC. The chain is built from TRBV3-1 (or the pseudogene TRBV3-2) and TRBJ2-4; the D gene is possibly TRBD2 (6 bases). V was clipped by 6 bases and J by 2 bases, with 14 bases between them. CDR1 is LGHDT and CDR2 is YNNKEL in the germline V gene (reference sequence). This CDR3 contains 15 residues.

V usage is TRBV5-1 and J usage is TRBJ2-3; D call uncertain. The CDR3 is made up of 15 amino acids. Germline V CDR1 and CDR2: SGHRS, YFSETQ. Trimming stripped 0 bases from V and 5 bases from J, with 13 bases between. The CDR3 is CASSLEYPTRDTQYF. The CDR3 coding sequence is TGCGCCAGCAGCTTGGAGTATCCCACGAGAGATACGCAGTATTTT.

The V gene is TRBV13, the J gene TRBJ1-3; weak D call: TRBD1 (5 bases). From germline, CDR1 is PRHDT and CDR2 FYEKMQ (reference sequence). V lost 5 bases and J lost 0, with 14 bases in between. CDR3 size: 16 residues. CDR3 protein: CASSSQGSFSGNTIYF. The CDR3 DNA is TGTGCCAGCAGCAGTCAGGGAAGCTTCTCTGGAAACACCATATATTTT.

V gene TRBV27 combines with J gene TRBJ1-1; D possibly corresponds to TRBD1 (6 bases). This CDR3 comprises 16 residues. The V gene's germline CDR1 is MNHEY and CDR2 SMNVEV (reference sequence). Trimming left V 0 bases short and J 3 bases short, with 14 bases between. CDR3 in amino acids: CASSLSPGGGYTEAFF. DNA for the CDR3: TGTGCCAGCAGTTTATCACCCGGGGGGGGCTACACTGAAGCTTTCTTT.

A word on this clone: Other DNA sequences in this sample translate to the same CDR3. The genes are TRBV5-1 and TRBJ2-5; TRBD2 aligns across 8 bases. V shed 3 bases and J 4 bases; nucleotides not matched to a gene: 5. The CDR3 consists of 14 residues. Germline loops: CDR1 SGHRS, CDR2 YFSETQ. The CDR3 here is CASSSGLAGETQYF. DNA of the CDR3: TGCGCCAGCAGCTCTGGACTAGCTGGAGAGACCCAGTACTTC.

The chain carries TRBV27 and TRBJ1-1; D perhaps matches TRBD1 (6 bases). The length of the CDR3 is 14 residues. Germline assignment: CDR1 MNHEY and CDR2 SMNVEV (reference sequence). Trimming shortened V by 2 bases and J by 3 bases, and 10 bases separated the two germline ends. DNA for the CDR3: TGTGCCAGCAGTTTAGTGGGGGCAGACACTGAAGCTTTCTTT. Translating gives CASSLVGADTEAFF.

This rearrangement joins TRBV6-2 or TRBV6-3 to TRBJ2-7; the D is unclear. This CDR3 has 16 amino acids. The V end lost 2 bases, the J end lost 3 bases, and 17 bases lay between the germline ends. The germline CDR1 and CDR2 sequences are MNHEY and SVGEGT. The CDR3 bases are TGTGCCAGCAGTTACGGTCGACAAGTCCATTACTACGAGCAGTACTTC. It yields the protein CASSYGRQVHYYEQYF.

The chain carries TRBV7-9 and TRBJ1-5, with a possible D match to TRBD1 (6 bases). Germline CDR1 reads SEHNR; CDR2 reads FQNEAQ (reference sequence). CDR3 length equals 15 residues. Trimming shortened V by 1 base and J by 0 bases, and 7 bases separated the two germline ends. CDR3 in DNA: TGTGCCAGCAGCTTAGGGACAGTTAGCAATCAGCCCCAGCATTTT. Its translation: CASSLGTVSNQPQHF.

V and J are TRBV7-6 and TRBJ2-2; possibly TRBD1 for D (6 bases). The CDR3 contains 15 residues. V lost 4 bases to trimming and J lost 1 base, with 10 bases between them. Germline values: CDR1 SGHVS, CDR2 FNYEAQ. The DNA for the CDR3 is TGTGCCAGCAGCTCCACCAGGGGGAACACCGGGGAGCTGTTTTTT. As protein: CASSSTRGNTGELFF.

The chain employs TRBV18 and TRBJ2-1, with 7 nucleotides matching TRBD1. The germline V gene has CDR1 KGHSH and CDR2 LQKENI. The CDR3 spans 15 residues. V gave up 0 bases and J gave up 9 bases; unmatched junction bases: 8. The CDR3 DNA reads as TGTGCCAGCTCACCACCTGCGAGGGGGCCCGGTGAGCAGTTCTTC. This gives the protein CASSPPARGPGEQFF.

This clone was counted once. The sample carries other DNA sequences with the same CDR3. CDR3 nucleotides: TGTGCCAGCAGCGTGCAGGGAATGAACACTGAAGCTTTCTTT. It codes for CASSVQGMNTEAFF. The chain links TRBV9 to TRBJ1-1; TRBD1 might be the D (5 bases). There are 14 residues in the CDR3. Germline V gene sequence: CDR1 SGDLS, CDR2 YYNGEE. V lost 2 bases to trimming and J lost 0 bases, with 8 bases between them.

This clone was recorded once. The V call is TRBV28, the J call TRBJ1-1; the D is unclear. The CDR3 consists of 14 residues. The V and J ends lost 5 bases and 0 bases respectively, with 10 bases between them. The germline V gene has CDR1 MDHEN and CDR2 SYDVKM. The CDR3 sequence is CASSRFSMNTEAFF. The CDR3 coding sequence is TGTGCCAGCAGTCGCTTCTCTATGAACACTGAAGCTTTCTTT. Looking up the rest from reference TRBV28 and TRBJ1-1 gives the full variable domain: DVKVTQSSRYLVKRTGEKVFLECVQDMDHENMFWYRQDPGLGLRLIYFSYDVKMKEKGDIPEGYSVSREKKERFSLILESASTNQTSMYLCASSRFSMNTEAFFGQGTRLTVV.

The genes are TRBV25-1 and TRBJ1-2; D gene uncertain. The CDR3 sequence is 14 residues long. The V and J ends lost 4 bases and 8 bases respectively, with 17 bases between them. Looked up from germline, CDR1 is MGHDK and CDR2 is SYGVNS. CDR3 amino acids: CASSGSWEGGGYTF. The DNA for the CDR3 is TGTGCCAGCAGTGGCTCATGGGAGGGAGGCGGCTACACCTTC.